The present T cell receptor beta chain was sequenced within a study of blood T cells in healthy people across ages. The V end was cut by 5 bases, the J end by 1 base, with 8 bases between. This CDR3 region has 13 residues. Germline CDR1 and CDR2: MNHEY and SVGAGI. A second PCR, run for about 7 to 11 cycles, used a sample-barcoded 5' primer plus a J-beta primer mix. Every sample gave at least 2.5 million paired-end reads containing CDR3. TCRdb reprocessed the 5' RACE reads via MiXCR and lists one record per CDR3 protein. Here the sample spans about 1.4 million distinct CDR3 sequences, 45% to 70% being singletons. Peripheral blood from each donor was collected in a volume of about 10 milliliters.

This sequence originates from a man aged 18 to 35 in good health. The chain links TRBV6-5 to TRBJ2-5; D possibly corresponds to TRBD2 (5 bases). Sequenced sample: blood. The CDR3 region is CASSSGSQETQYF. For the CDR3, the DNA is TGTGCCAGCAGTAGCGGAAGCCAAGAGACCCAGTACTTC.